This note documents a single T cell receptor (beta chain) sequence. CDR1 SGHVS and CDR2 FQNEAQ come from the germline V gene. This CDR3 is 17 amino acids long. The data stem from a study of blood T cells in healthy people across ages. Alongside a J-beta primer mix, a sample-barcoded 5' primer served in a second PCR lasting roughly 6 to 11 cycles. TCRdb reprocessed the 5' RACE reads via MiXCR and lists one record per CDR3 protein. The data contain under 2 million distinct CDR3 sequences, roughly 30% of them singletons. The V and J genes are TRBV7-8 and TRBJ2-7, with D possibly being TRBD2 (8 bases). The end of the DNA aligns better with TRBJ2-5, so the J call may be wrong. This TCR came from a woman aged 25 to 39 in good health. Sequenced: blood. CDR3 in amino acids: CASSYRLARGLEETQYF. CDR3 nucleotides: TGTGCCAGCAGCTATAGACTAGCGAGGGGGCTTGAGGAGACCCAGTACTTC.